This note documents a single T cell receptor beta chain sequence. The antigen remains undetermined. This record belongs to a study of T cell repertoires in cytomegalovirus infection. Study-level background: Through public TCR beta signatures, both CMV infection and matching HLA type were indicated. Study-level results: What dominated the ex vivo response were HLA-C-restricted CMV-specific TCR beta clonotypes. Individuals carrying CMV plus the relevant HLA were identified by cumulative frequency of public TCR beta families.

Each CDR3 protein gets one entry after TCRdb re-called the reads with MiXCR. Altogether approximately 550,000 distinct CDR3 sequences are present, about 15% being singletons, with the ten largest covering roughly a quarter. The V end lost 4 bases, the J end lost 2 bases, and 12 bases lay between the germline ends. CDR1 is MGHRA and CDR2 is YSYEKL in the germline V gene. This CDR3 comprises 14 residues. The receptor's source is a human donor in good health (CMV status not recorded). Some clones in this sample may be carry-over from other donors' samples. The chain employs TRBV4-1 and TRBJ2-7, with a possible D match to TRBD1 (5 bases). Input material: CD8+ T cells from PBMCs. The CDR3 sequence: CASSLQGGAYEQYF. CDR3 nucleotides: TGCGCCAGCAGCCTTCAGGGTGGGGCCTACGAGCAGTACTTC.